Listed here are 18 T cell receptor beta chains from one sample, sequenced in a study of early T cells in non-severe SARS-CoV-2 infection. Using its own MiXCR run on the 5' RACE reads, TCRdb lists one record per CDR3 protein. Of 25,000 to 35,000 distinct CDR3 sequences in the sample, about 2.9% are singletons; the top ten hold over 0.65%. Sequenced sample: whole blood. These receptors were taken from an adult who was a healthcare worker with PCR-confirmed SARS-CoV-2 infection or an uninfected control (not recorded which).

The table lists this clonotype with many counts. The junction departs from the called germline gene at one end, perhaps through a read error. The V and J genes are TRBV2 and TRBJ2-1, with TRBD1 matching over 8 bases. This CDR3 is built from 15 residues. Germline assignment: CDR1 SNHLY and CDR2 FYNNEI. Written as DNA, the CDR3 is TGTGCCAGCGGTGAGGACAGGGTCGCCTACAATGAGCAGTTCTTC. Translated: CASGEDRVAYNEQFF.

Many counts were recorded for this clonotype. The CDR3 reads CAWKGPLNTEAFF. Written as DNA, the CDR3 is TGTGCCTGGAAGGGGCCGTTGAACACTGAAGCTTTCTTT. The chain joins TRBV30 to TRBJ1-1, with D tentatively TRBD1 (5 bases). The V gene lost 4 bases and the J gene lost 0 bases, with 9 bases spanning the gap. The germline V gene encodes CDR1 GTSNPN and CDR2 SVGIG (reference sequence). The CDR3 loop spans 13 amino acids.

Many counts were recorded for this clonotype. The rearrangement links TRBV2 to TRBJ1-4; TRBD1 is a possible D gene (5 bases). Germline V gene lookup returns CDR1 SNHLY and CDR2 FYNNEI. The CDR3 has 15 residues. V was clipped by 1 base and J by 3 bases, with 9 bases between them. CDR3 sequence: CASSEVGAPNEKLFF. CDR3 nucleotide sequence: TGTGCCAGCAGTGAAGTAGGGGCGCCTAATGAAAAACTGTTTTTT. Filled out from reference TRBV2 and TRBJ1-4, the complete variable domain reads EPEVTQTPSHQVTQMGQEVILRCVPISNHLYFYWYRQILGQKVEFLVSFYNNEISEKSEIFDDQFSVERPDGSNFTLKIRSTKLEDSAMYFCASSEVGAPNEKLFFGSGTQLSVL.

This chain joins TRBV20-1 and TRBJ1-5, with no clear D. Trimming took off 4 bases at V and 0 bases at J, with 10 bases between the two ends. The CDR3 consists of 14 residues. Germline CDR1 reads DFQATT; CDR2 reads SNEGSKA (reference sequence). The CDR3 DNA follows: TGCAGTGCTAACGAGCCTTATAGCAATCAGCCCCAGCATTTT. Amino acid sequence: CSANEPYSNQPQHF.

The table lists this clonotype with many counts. The gene calls are TRBV5-1 and TRBJ2-5, with D possibly being TRBD2 (5 bases). CDR1 and CDR2 from the germline V gene are SGHRS and YFSETQ. Trimming left V 1 base short and J 3 bases short, with 19 bases between. This CDR3 spans 17 amino acids. The CDR3 region is CASSLRVRLLGEETQYF. The DNA for the CDR3 is TGCGCCAGCAGCTTGCGAGTCAGGCTACTCGGGGAAGAGACCCAGTACTTC.

This clonotype was recorded at least ten times. V gene TRBV11-2 combines with J gene TRBJ2-2; the D is unclear. Trimming removed 1 base at V and 1 base at J, with 4 bases between. The CDR3 loop spans 14 amino acids. Germline values: CDR1 SGHAT, CDR2 FQNNGV. The CDR3 sequence: CASSLVQNTGELFF. The CDR3 DNA sequence: TGTGCCAGCAGCTTAGTACAGAACACCGGGGAGCTGTTTTTT.

This clonotype was counted many times. The V and J genes are TRBV20-1 and TRBJ1-1; no reliable D call. Germline V gives CDR1 DFQATT, CDR2 SNEGSKA (reference sequence). CDR3 length: 11 amino acids. The V and J ends lost 2 bases and 0 bases respectively, with 1 base between them. The chain's CDR3 is CSARLNTEAFF. The CDR3 nucleotides are TGCAGTGCTAGACTGAACACTGAAGCTTTCTTT.

This clonotype was detected ten times or more. The chain employs TRBV20-1 and TRBJ2-5; maybe TRBD1 (6 bases). Between the trimmed V and J ends, which lost 2 bases and 4 bases, there was a span of 14 bases. The CDR3 loop spans 14 amino acids. Looked up from germline, CDR1 is DFQATT and CDR2 is SNEGSKA (reference sequence). The CDR3 nucleotides are TGCAGTGCTAGATTGACAGGAGCGCTAGAGACCCAGTACTTC. Its translation is CSARLTGALETQYF.

This clonotype came up many times. The genes are TRBV6-6 and TRBJ1-2, with TRBD1 matching 9 bases. J lost 2 bases, V lost 5 bases, and 3 bases had no gene match. Germline V gene data show CDR1 as MNHNY and CDR2 as SVGAGI (reference sequence). This CDR3 is built from 14 residues. The DNA for the CDR3 is TGTGCCAGCAGTCCCGGGACAGGGAACTATGGCTACACCTTC. Protein product: CASSPGTGNYGYTF.

This clonotype was seen repeatedly, ten times or more. This chain uses TRBV19 with TRBJ1-4, with D maybe TRBD1 (6 bases). CDR1 is LNHDA, CDR2 SQIVND, per germline (reference sequence). This CDR3 is built from 14 residues. Trimming pared 3 bases from V and 5 bases from J, leaving 10 bases between. CDR3 region: CASSMSQGNEKLFF. The CDR3 region has the DNA TGTGCCAGTAGTATGAGTCAGGGGAATGAAAAACTGTTTTTT.

In its sample, this clonotype was seen many times. The chain recombines TRBV12-3 or TRBV12-4 with TRBJ2-2; no definite D call. Trimming stripped 5 bases from V and 0 bases from J, with 22 bases between. The CDR3 has 19 amino acids. The CDR3 spells CASSPDPQMTDANTGELFF. The CDR3 DNA sequence: TGTGCCAGCAGTCCAGACCCACAAATGACGGACGCGAACACCGGGGAGCTGTTTTTT.

The chain links TRBV6-1 to TRBJ1-5, with 7 bases matching TRBD1. The junction had 12 bases not matched to a gene; V was cut back by 6 bases and J by 1 base. The germline V gene has CDR1 MNHNS and CDR2 SASEGT. The CDR3 sequence is 17 residues long. CDR3 region: CASSPTGGTASNQPQHF. CDR3 DNA: TGTGCCAGCAGCCCCACGGGGGGGACAGCCAGCAATCAGCCCCAGCATTTT.

In its sample, this clonotype was seen many times. The chain is built from TRBV3-1 and TRBJ1-1; D is unclear. CDR3 length equals 14 residues. CDR1 is LGHDT and CDR2 is YNNKEL in the germline V gene (reference sequence). The V end was cut by 1 base, the J end by 4 bases, with 10 bases between. The DNA of the CDR3 is TGTGCCAGCAGCCAAGGCAGCCTCTTCACTGAAGCTTTCTTT. Its protein product is CASSQGSLFTEAFF.

This clonotype showed up many times. The V call is TRBV4-1, the J call TRBJ1-5, with D hard to call. The germline gives CDR1 MGHRA, CDR2 YSYEKL. The CDR3 is 14 amino acids. Trimming cost V 1 base and J 2 bases, with 6 bases left between them. This CDR3 is CASSQATGNQPQHF. The DNA for the CDR3 is TGCGCCAGCAGCCAAGCTACTGGCAATCAGCCCCAGCATTTT.

In this sample, this clonotype turned up a few times. V usage is TRBV11-2 and J usage is TRBJ2-7, with TRBD2 matching 7 bases. Germline loops: CDR1 SGHAT, CDR2 FQNNGV. J was trimmed by 2 bases and V by 6 bases; bases with no gene match: 4. CDR3 length: 13 amino acids. The CDR3 DNA reads as TGTGCCAGCAGTGTCGGGGGGACCTACGAGCAGTACGTC. It yields the protein CASSVGGTYEQYV.

This clonotype was observed at least ten times. This chain connects TRBV10-3 to TRBJ1-2; D remains ambiguous. Germline V gene lookup returns CDR1 ENHRY and CDR2 SYGVKD. The CDR3 consists of 13 residues. Deletions cut 3 bases from V and 4 bases from J, with 9 bases between. CDR3 residues: CAISDSGAYGYTF. CDR3 DNA: TGTGCCATCAGTGATTCAGGAGCCTATGGCTACACCTTC.

In its sample, this clonotype was seen many times. The chain couples TRBV25-1 to TRBJ1-2; D is possibly TRBD1 (5 bases). V lost 3 bases, J lost 5 bases, and 19 bases lay in between. The CDR3 extends over 16 amino acids. Germline V gene lookup returns CDR1 MGHDK and CDR2 SYGVNS. The CDR3 loop is CASSEQYPGRLYGYTF. CDR3 in DNA: TGTGCCAGCAGTGAGCAATATCCGGGACGATTATATGGCTACACCTTC.

By its share, this clonotype is medium-sized. The CDR3 region has the DNA TGTGCCAGCAGCATTAATAACCGTCGCAATCAGCCCCAGCATTTT. It encodes CASSINNRRNQPQHF. This chain joins TRBV6-5 and TRBJ1-5, with D unresolved. The CDR3 totals 15 residues. Trimming removed 6 bases at V and 2 bases at J, with 14 bases between. Germline lookup yields CDR1 MNHEY and CDR2 SVGAGI.